This TCR beta chain was retrieved from a study of T-cell reconstitution after alpha-beta-depleted transplantation in children. Trimming pared 3 bases from V and 2 bases from J, leaving 10 bases between. The CDR3 is made up of 14 amino acids. CDR1 is SGHTA, CDR2 FQGTGA, per germline. Preparing the TCRbeta library involved the use of unique molecular identifiers. MiXCR, run by TCRdb on the PCR reads, gives a single entry per CDR3 protein. The sample has 670,000 or so distinct CDR3 sequences, around 13% seen once. This clonotype was counted between two and nine times. The chain has TRBV7-3 and TRBJ1-1; perhaps TRBD1 as D (5 bases). The sequenced sample was PBMCs, obtained before TCRalphabeta/CD19-depleted stem cell transplant. The receptor comes from a girl aged 2 to 10 with congenital amegakaryocytic thrombocytopenia, due to receive a stem cell transplant. The CDR3 loop reads CASSLGGKNTEAFF. In DNA form, the CDR3 reads TGTGCCAGCAGCTTGGGGGGGAAAAACACTGAAGCTTTCTTT.